This entry lists 30 T cell receptor beta chains sequenced from one sample in a study of blood T cell repertoires in COVID-19. Profiled with immunoSEQ multiplex PCR; TCRdb holds only in-frame clones, not every one. The repertoire holds roughly 64,000 clones, with roughly 75% as singletons. Sequenced input: peripheral blood. The receptors stem from a man in his sixties with COVID-19, enrolled during active disease.

The rearrangement links TRBV14 to TRBJ2-5; D is ambiguous. Trimming removed 1 base at V and 11 bases at J, with 11 bases between. Germline-derived CDR1 and CDR2 are SGHDN and FVKESK. The CDR3 covers 12 residues. The CDR3 protein is CASSQVGAIQYF. CDR3 nucleotides: TGTGCCAGCAGCCAAGTTGGTGCGATACAGTACTTC. The complete variable domain, with remaining parts taken from reference TRBV14 and TRBJ2-5, reads EAGVTQFPSHSVIEKGQTVTLRCDPISGHDNLYWYRRVMGKEIKFLLHFVKESKQDESGMPNNRFLAERTGGTYSTLKVQPAELEDSGVYFCASSQVGAIQYFGPGTRLLVL.

This clone was seen a handful of times. This chain connects TRBV2 to TRBJ1-6; D unresolved. CDR1 SNHLY and CDR2 FYNNEI come from the germline V gene. The germline V and J ends were trimmed by 8 bases and 9 bases, with 14 bases remaining between them. The CDR3 loop spans 13 amino acids. The chain's CDR3 is CASRTLETSPLHF. The CDR3 DNA reads as TGTGCCAGCCGAACTTTGGAGACTTCACCCCTCCACTTT.

DNA for the CDR3: TGCAGTGCTAGACAGGACAATGAGCAGTTCTTC. Its translation is CSARQDNEQFF. This sequence joins TRBV20-1 and TRBJ2-1; D not certain. This CDR3 region has 11 residues. Germline loops: CDR1 DFQATT, CDR2 SNEGSKA (reference sequence). Trimming shortened V by 2 bases and J by 5 bases, and 4 bases separated the two germline ends.

The chain couples TRBV19 to TRBJ2-7; tentative D call: TRBD2 (6 bases). V was shortened by 3 bases and J by 2 bases, with 11 bases between the two germline ends. CDR1 is LNHDA, CDR2 SQIVND, per germline (reference sequence). The CDR3 runs 14 residues. The CDR3: CASSIGGTTYEQYF. DNA for the CDR3: TGTGCCAGTAGTATCGGCGGGACGACCTACGAGCAGTACTTC.

The chain carries TRBV18 and TRBJ2-5; TRBD2 agrees at 8 bases. Germline loops: CDR1 KGHSH, CDR2 LQKENI. The CDR3 runs to 15 residues. The V gene end was trimmed by 5 bases and the J gene end by 2 bases; junction bases not matched to a gene: 7. CDR3 coding DNA: TGTGCCAGCTCATATCGGGGGGGCGAGCAAGAGACCCAGTACTTC. Translating it yields CASSYRGGEQETQYF.

V and J are TRBV6-5 and TRBJ2-3, with D perhaps TRBD2 (6 bases). CDR3 length equals 14 residues. The germline CDR1 and CDR2 sequences are MNHEY and SVGAGI. With 0 bases removed from V and 5 bases from J, the gap between germline ends came to 9 bases. Written as DNA, the CDR3 is TGTGCCAGCAGTTACTCTCGACTAGGAGATACGCAGTATTTT. Protein sequence: CASSYSRLGDTQYF.

This clone was recorded many times. The chain is built from TRBV2 and TRBJ2-7, with TRBD2 matching 7 bases. This CDR3 has 14 residues. Per germline, CDR1 SNHLY and CDR2 FYNNEI. The V gene end was trimmed by 6 bases and the J gene end by 5 bases; junction bases not matched to a gene: 10. CDR3 in amino acids: CASRPGLRVNEQYF. As DNA, the CDR3 is TGTGCCAGCAGGCCGGGACTACGGGTGAACGAGCAGTACTTC. Full variable domain (outside the CDR3, taken from reference TRBV2 and TRBJ2-7): EPEVTQTPSHQVTQMGQEVILRCVPISNHLYFYWYRQILGQKVEFLVSFYNNEISEKSEIFDDQFSVERPDGSNFTLKIRSTKLEDSAMYFCASRPGLRVNEQYFGPGTRLTVT.

J is TRBJ2-7 and V is TRBV20-1; D gene unclear. This CDR3 comprises 10 residues. Trimming took off 6 bases at V and 2 bases at J, with 5 bases between the two ends. Germline V gene data show CDR1 as DFQATT and CDR2 as SNEGSKA (reference sequence). The CDR3 DNA reads TGCAGTGCATTTACCTACGAGCAGTACTTC. Translating gives CSAFTYEQYF.

CDR3 nucleotide sequence: TGTGCCAGTAGTATTTCCAGCGGGGGGGTCGATACGCAGTATTTT. Translated: CASSISSGGVDTQYF. V and J are TRBV19 and TRBJ2-3, with 10 bases that match TRBD2. Germline CDR1 is LNHDA and CDR2 is SQIVND (reference sequence). This CDR3 spans 15 amino acids. Trimming at V came to 3 bases and at J to 6 bases, leaving 6 bases not matched to a gene.

The chain carries TRBV6-5 and TRBJ1-2; D gene unclear. CDR3 length equals 13 residues. Between the trimmed V and J ends, which lost 6 bases and 3 bases, there was a span of 11 bases. The germline V gene has CDR1 MNHEY and CDR2 SVGAGI. In DNA, the CDR3 is TGTGCCAGCAGACCTCAGGATGACTATGGCTACACCTTC. Residues: CASRPQDDYGYTF.

The chain uses TRBV19 and TRBJ2-3; perhaps TRBD1 as D (6 bases). V dropped 3 bases and J dropped 3 bases, with 13 bases sitting between them. This CDR3 is 15 amino acids long. Looked up from germline, CDR1 is LNHDA and CDR2 is SQIVND (reference sequence). CDR3 amino acids: CASSITGSLTDTQYF. For the CDR3, the DNA is TGTGCCAGTAGTATCACAGGGTCACTTACAGATACGCAGTATTTT.

The V and J genes are TRBV6-6 and TRBJ2-7; 9 positions agree with TRBD2. CDR3 size: 14 residues. CDR1 MNHNY and CDR2 SVGAGI come from the germline V gene (reference sequence). Unmatched junction bases numbered 5, after V lost 6 bases and J lost 2 bases. This chain's CDR3 is CASRPSGNTYEQYF. The CDR3 DNA reads as TGTGCCAGCAGACCTAGCGGGAACACCTACGAGCAGTACTTC.

The V gene is TRBV5-6, the J gene TRBJ2-7, with D perhaps matching TRBD2 (6 bases). Trimming took 3 bases from V and 4 from J, leaving 11 bases between them. CDR3 length equals 13 residues. In germline, CDR1 is SGHDT, CDR2 YYEEEE. CDR3 residues: CASSWGGSYEQYF. The CDR3 nucleotides read TGTGCCAGCAGCTGGGGAGGATCATACGAGCAGTACTTC.

This chain connects TRBV18 to TRBJ2-3; 7 bases line up with TRBD2. The CDR3 has 15 residues. CDR1 KGHSH and CDR2 LQKENI come from the germline V gene. V dropped 3 bases and J dropped 1; count of bases not matched to a gene: 4. Here the CDR3 DNA reads TGTGCCAGCTCACCTGGTCTAGCGGGCACAGATACGCAGTATTTT. This encodes CASSPGLAGTDTQYF.

This clone was recorded a few times. Because the CDR3's place on the DNA is in doubt, the DNA is left out and the CDR3 is given as listed by TCRdb. This chain links TRBV21-1 with TRBJ1-6; TRBD1 reflects the table's D call only, with no check against the DNA. TRBV21-1 is a pseudogene locus. The CDR3 numbers 16 amino acids, ends counted. CDR3 region: CASSKVGTGSNSPLHF.

The chain employs TRBV5-4 and TRBJ2-3; 13 bases fit TRBD2. The CDR3 spans 15 residues. Per the germline V gene, CDR1 is SGHNT and CDR2 is YYREEE (reference sequence). V gave up 3 bases and J gave up 6 bases; unmatched junction bases: 4. CDR3: CASSSGTSGKDTQYF. The CDR3, as DNA: TGTGCCAGCAGCTCTGGGACTAGCGGGAAGGATACGCAGTATTTT.

V and J are TRBV12-5 and TRBJ1-1, with D possibly TRBD1 on 5 matching bases. Germline-derived CDR1 and CDR2 are LGHNT and FRNRAP. The CDR3 consists of 13 residues. V lost 5 bases and J 3 bases, leaving 10 bases between the germline ends. CDR3 sequence: CASGRTSYTEAFF. The DNA of the CDR3 is TGTGCTAGTGGTCGGACATCCTACACTGAAGCTTTCTTT.

The chain joins TRBV5-1 to TRBJ2-5, with 8 bases identical to TRBD2. This CDR3 has 15 amino acids. Unmatched junction bases numbered 10, after V lost 4 bases and J lost 5 bases. Per germline, CDR1 SGHRS and CDR2 YFSETQ. The CDR3 DNA reads as TGCGCCAGCAGCCCCAACGGGGGGGCGGGTGAGACCCAGTACTTC. Protein: CASSPNGGAGETQYF.

The genes are TRBV5-1 and TRBJ2-7; 9 nucleotides match TRBD2. V trimming: 4 bases; J trimming: 2 bases; junction bases outside the gene matches: 7. Germline-derived CDR1 and CDR2 are SGHRS and YFSETQ. The CDR3 spans 15 residues. The CDR3 DNA follows: TGCGCCAGCAGCGACGTAGCGGGGGAGACCTACGAGCAGTACTTC. Translated: CASSDVAGETYEQYF.

DNA for the CDR3: TGTGCCAGCAGCCTGACAGTTAACACTGAAGCTTTCTTT. Residues: CASSLTVNTEAFF. This chain connects TRBV7-6 to TRBJ1-1; TRBD1 might be the D (5 bases). CDR3 size: 13 residues. CDR1 and CDR2 (germline): SGHVS, FNYEAQ. The V and J ends lost 5 bases and 2 bases respectively, with 9 bases between them.

The V gene is TRBV5-1, the J gene TRBJ2-2; D remains ambiguous. The V end lost 0 bases, the J end lost 4 bases, and 10 bases lay between the germline ends. Germline values: CDR1 SGHRS, CDR2 YFSETQ. The CDR3 runs 15 residues. CDR3 residues: CASSLAGQVTGELFF. CDR3 bases: TGCGCCAGCAGCTTGGCCGGTCAGGTCACCGGGGAGCTGTTTTTT.

The gene calls are TRBV30 and TRBJ2-1; 16 bases agree with TRBD2. Germline V lookup: CDR1 GTSNPN, CDR2 SVGIG (reference sequence). This CDR3 is built from 16 residues. With 3 bases clipped from V and 9 bases from J, the junction kept 8 bases outside the gene matches. The CDR3 here is CAWSPPGLAGGLEQFF. As DNA, the CDR3 is TGTGCCTGGAGCCCTCCGGGACTAGCGGGGGGGCTTGAGCAGTTCTTC.

The gene calls are TRBV6-5 and TRBJ2-1; no clear D gene. V shed 8 bases and J shed 0 bases, with 8 bases lying between them. The CDR3 runs 13 residues. The germline V gene encodes CDR1 MNHEY and CDR2 SVGAGI. The CDR3 region is CASPPSSYNEQFF. The CDR3 nucleotides read TGTGCCAGCCCGCCGAGCTCCTACAATGAGCAGTTCTTC.

This CDR3 reads CSVSDRGLNSPLHF. The CDR3 DNA reads as TGCAGCGTTTCGGACAGAGGATTGAATTCACCCCTCCACTTT. The chain couples TRBV29-1 to TRBJ1-6; a weak D match, TRBD1 (6 bases). V was pared by 5 bases and J by 7 bases, with 15 bases between. The CDR3 loop spans 14 amino acids. Germline values: CDR1 SQVTM, CDR2 ANQGSEA.

This chain uses TRBV28 with TRBJ1-3; D may be TRBD1 (6 bases). Trimming took 9 bases from V and 2 from J, leaving 11 bases between them. CDR1 is MDHEN, CDR2 SYDVKM, per germline. The length of the CDR3 is 13 residues. The CDR3 DNA reads as TGTGCCAGTGTCGAGGGGGCTGGAAACACCATATATTTT. This encodes CASVEGAGNTIYF.

This clone was picked up a small number of times. The V and J genes are TRBV18 and TRBJ2-3; 15 bases align to TRBD2. The CDR3 loop spans 17 amino acids. CDR1 is KGHSH and CDR2 is LQKENI in the germline V gene. Trimming cost V 3 bases and J 4 bases; bases outside gene matches: 5. CDR3 nucleotides: TGTGCCAGCTCACCTGGGACTAGCGGGAGGTTGGCAGATACGCAGTATTTT. Translating it yields CASSPGTSGRLADTQYF.

The V call is TRBV6-5, the J call TRBJ2-7; 10 bases map to TRBD2. From germline, CDR1 is MNHEY and CDR2 SVGAGI. V trimming: 8 bases; J trimming: 7 bases; junction bases outside the gene matches: 8. The CDR3 length is 13 residues. This CDR3 is CASRISGGREQYF. Here the CDR3 DNA reads TGTGCCAGCCGGATTAGCGGGGGGCGGGAGCAGTACTTC.

The chain joins TRBV28 to TRBJ2-7; 9 bases agree with TRBD1. Trimming took 5 bases from V and 5 from J; bases not matched to a gene: 10. This CDR3 comprises 15 residues. Germline V gives CDR1 MDHEN, CDR2 SYDVKM. CDR3 protein: CASSVPGQGFHEQYF. The CDR3 coding sequence is TGTGCCAGCAGTGTCCCGGGACAGGGTTTCCACGAGCAGTACTTC.

This clone was detected once. This chain uses TRBV7-9 with TRBJ1-2; D uncertain. The CDR3 is made up of 13 amino acids. Germline CDR1 reads SEHNR; CDR2 reads FQNEAQ (reference sequence). Trimming took 6 bases from V and 8 from J, leaving 16 bases between them. The CDR3 loop is CASRPDRTMGYTF. The CDR3 DNA is TGTGCCAGCAGACCGGACCGGACTATGGGCTACACCTTC.

The chain couples TRBV18 to TRBJ1-2, with 7 positions matching TRBD1. After removal of 3 bases from V and 5 bases from J, the junction contained 6 bases not matched to a gene. This CDR3 region has 14 residues. Germline lookup yields CDR1 KGHSH and CDR2 LQKENI. The CDR3 DNA reads TGTGCCAGCTCACCTGAGACAGGGTCATATGGCTACACCTTC. Translating gives CASSPETGSYGYTF.